These 22 T cell receptor beta chains share one sample of origin, sequenced in a study of T cells in Graves' hyperthyroidism and ophthalmopathy. RNA transcripts gave rise to amplified TCR beta CDR3 regions. Using the HTBI primer set, a first-round RT-PCR was run on the TCR CDR3. TCRdb re-derived calls from the multiplex PCR reads in MiXCR, one entry per CDR3 protein. The sample has about 400,000 distinct CDR3 sequences; about 13% are singletons. Sequences were obtained from blood. The receptors originated from a woman between 18 and 30 years old with Graves' hyperthyroidism.

This clonotype was observed at least ten times. The CDR3 DNA reads TGCAGTGCTAGAACCCCTTGGGAGGCGGGCGAGCAGTACTTC. It is translated as CSARTPWEAGEQYF. The rearrangement joins TRBV20-1 to TRBJ2-7, with D maybe TRBD2 (6 bases). Germline CDR1 DFQATT, CDR2 SNEGSKA (reference sequence). This CDR3 spans 14 amino acids. V lost 2 bases and J lost 6, with 17 bases in between.

This clonotype was recorded many times. J is TRBJ2-1 and V is TRBV27; D perhaps matches TRBD2 (5 bases). Germline V gene lookup returns CDR1 MNHEY and CDR2 SMNVEV (reference sequence). CDR3 length: 13 amino acids. The V and J ends lost 2 bases and 7 bases respectively, with 9 bases between them. The CDR3 DNA reads as TGTGCCAGCAGTTTAGCGCTAGCAAATGAGCAGTTCTTC. Its protein is CASSLALANEQFF.

This clonotype was counted between two and nine times. The chain carries TRBV5-1 and TRBJ2-3; possibly TRBD2 for D (5 bases). V lost 4 bases to trimming and J lost 3 bases, with 9 bases between them. CDR3 length equals 13 residues. CDR1 and CDR2 from the germline V gene are SGHRS and YFSETQ. The CDR3 DNA is TGCGCCAGCAGCAAGACTACAACAGATACGCAGTATTTT. This codes for CASSKTTTDTQYF.

This clonotype was seen repeatedly, ten times or more. The rearrangement links TRBV5-1 to TRBJ2-1, with 8 positions matching TRBD2. Unmatched junction bases numbered 5, after V lost 4 bases and J lost 8 bases. Germline V gene sequence: CDR1 SGHRS, CDR2 YFSETQ. The CDR3 consists of 13 residues. Written as DNA, the CDR3 is TGCGCCAGCAGCCCGGGAGGGTTCGATGAGCAGTTCTTC. Its protein is CASSPGGFDEQFF.

In this sample, this clonotype turned up many times. V is TRBV30 and J is TRBJ1-5, with D unclear. With 0 bases removed from V and 5 bases from J, the gap between germline ends came to 5 bases. Looked up from germline, CDR1 is GTSNPN and CDR2 is SVGIG (reference sequence). CDR3 size: 12 residues. CDR3 amino acids: CAWSVNYQPQHF. The DNA of the CDR3 is TGTGCCTGGAGTGTAAATTATCAGCCCCAGCATTTT.

This clonotype was counted a single time. A much larger clonotype is one base distant, so this may be a read error. The chain joins TRBV28 to TRBJ1-4; D remains unclear. Between the trimmed V and J ends, which lost 4 bases and 7 bases, there was a span of 13 bases. The germline gives CDR1 MDHEN, CDR2 SYDVKM. The CDR3 loop spans 14 amino acids. The CDR3 DNA is TGTGCCAGCAGTTCTGGTCCCCACCCTGAAAAACTGTTTTTT. Amino acid sequence: CASSSGPHPEKLFF.

This clonotype has ten or more counts. The gene calls are TRBV27 and TRBJ2-3; no firm D call. Per germline, CDR1 MNHEY and CDR2 SMNVEV (reference sequence). The CDR3 contains 16 residues. Between the trimmed V and J ends, which lost 6 bases and 1 base, there was a span of 17 bases. The CDR3 bases are TGTGCCAGCAGACCTTACTTACTCATGGGCACAGATACGCAGTATTTT. This codes for CASRPYLLMGTDTQYF.

This clonotype was detected ten times or more. The rearrangement links TRBV10-2 to TRBJ1-1; TRBD1 matches 7 bases. Germline-derived CDR1 and CDR2 are WSHSY and SAAADI. The CDR3 runs to 16 residues. J was trimmed by 0 bases and V by 3 bases; bases with no gene match: 7. The CDR3 DNA follows: TGCGCCAGCAGTGATATTGTCGGGACAGTGAACACTGAAGCTTTCTTT. The encoded protein is CASSDIVGTVNTEAFF.

This chain connects TRBV6-2 or TRBV6-3 to TRBJ2-2, with D possibly matching TRBD1 (5 bases). The CDR3 is 13 residues long. The V end lost 5 bases, the J end lost 7 bases, and 11 bases lay between the germline ends. Germline CDR1 MNHEY, CDR2 SVGEGT. The CDR3 is CASSTGDIGELFF. The DNA for the CDR3 is TGTGCCAGCAGTACAGGAGATATCGGGGAGCTGTTTTTT.

This rearrangement joins TRBV20-1 to TRBJ1-5; no clear D gene. The CDR3 has 14 residues. V lost 3 bases to trimming and J lost 0 bases, with 9 bases between them. From germline, CDR1 is DFQATT and CDR2 SNEGSKA (reference sequence). The CDR3 region has the DNA TGCAGTGCTAGGAACGGGTATAGCAATCAGCCCCAGCATTTT. Amino acids: CSARNGYSNQPQHF.

Of note for this clonotype: This clone may be a read error of a much larger clone one base away. This sequence joins TRBV12-3 or TRBV12-4 and TRBJ1-4; D unclear. The CDR3 totals 11 residues. With 9 bases removed from V and 7 bases from J, the gap between germline ends came to 9 bases. The CDR3 loop reads CARRSSEKLFF. The CDR3 DNA is TGTGCCAGAAGGTCTAGTGAAAAACTGTTTTTT.

This clonotype has ten or more counts. V and J are TRBV9 and TRBJ2-1, with D unclear. The germline CDR1 and CDR2 sequences are SGDLS and YYNGEE. V was trimmed by 4 bases and J by 1 base, leaving 12 bases between them. This CDR3 comprises 15 residues. DNA for the CDR3: TGTGCCAGCAGCCCAAGCCTAGGTTCCTACAATGAGCAGTTCTTC. Protein product: CASSPSLGSYNEQFF.

This clonotype was recorded only once. A much larger clone lies a single base off, so this may be a read error. The genes are TRBV20-1 and TRBJ1-4; 7 bases align to TRBD1. Germline V gene lookup returns CDR1 DFQATT and CDR2 SNEGSKA (reference sequence). CDR3 length: 15 residues. In DNA, the CDR3 is TGCAGTGCTAGGGGTACAGGGGAAGGGTATGAAAGACTGTTTTTT. Amino acids: CSARGTGEGYERLFF.

About this clonotype itself: One junction end does not reproduce the germline sequence, and a read error may be involved. V and J are TRBV18 and TRBJ1-1, with a possible D match to TRBD1 (5 bases). This CDR3 is built from 16 residues. CDR1 and CDR2 (germline): KGHSH, LQKENI. CDR3 sequence (DNA): TGTGCCGGCTCACCCGAATGGGACTACATGAACACTGAAGCTTTCTTT. As protein: CAGSPEWDYMNTEAFF.

The rearrangement uses TRBV6-6 and TRBJ2-1, with D uncertain. V was cut by 0 bases and J by 1 base, with 10 bases left in between. Germline CDR1 MNHNY, CDR2 SVGAGI (reference sequence). The CDR3 consists of 16 residues. DNA of the CDR3: TGTGCCAGCAGTTACTCGGGTAAAACATCCTACAATGAGCAGTTCTTC. It yields the protein CASSYSGKTSYNEQFF.

This clonotype was counted ten times or more. CDR3 nucleotide sequence: TGTGCCAGCAGTGTTGGTAGCACCCACGAGCAGTACTTC. As protein: CASSVGSTHEQYF. The V call is TRBV2, the J call TRBJ2-7; D unclear. Germline CDR1 SNHLY, CDR2 FYNNEI. The CDR3 is 13 residues long. Deletions cut 4 bases from V and 5 bases from J, with 12 bases between. The full variable domain, in which reference TRBV2 and TRBJ2-7 provide the parts outside the CDR3, is EPEVTQTPSHQVTQMGQEVILRCVPISNHLYFYWYRQILGQKVEFLVSFYNNEISEKSEIFDDQFSVERPDGSNFTLKIRSTKLEDSAMYFCASSVGSTHEQYFGPGTRLTVT.

The chain combines TRBV27 with TRBJ1-2; D unresolved. Between the trimmed V and J ends, which lost 8 bases and 8 bases, there was a span of 18 bases. The CDR3 totals 13 residues. Germline V gene sequence: CDR1 MNHEY, CDR2 SMNVEV (reference sequence). The CDR3 coding sequence is TGTGCCAGCCGGGGATGGGGAACGGGGGGCTACACCTTC. Translating it yields CASRGWGTGGYTF.

This clonotype came up many times. V and J are TRBV6-5 and TRBJ2-7; a weak D match, TRBD1 (5 bases). The CDR3 consists of 14 residues. V lost 2 bases, J lost 5 bases, and 13 bases lay in between. Germline V gene lookup returns CDR1 MNHEY and CDR2 SVGAGI. CDR3 residues: CASSYRQGSNEQYF. For the CDR3, the DNA is TGTGCCAGCAGTTACAGGCAGGGTTCCAACGAGCAGTACTTC.

This clonotype has at least ten counts. This chain uses TRBV10-3 with TRBJ1-1; D is unclear. The CDR3 covers 13 residues. Per the germline V gene, CDR1 is ENHRY and CDR2 is SYGVKD. V gave up 0 bases and J gave up 6 bases, with 8 bases separating them. The CDR3 is CAISESKGAEAFF. In nucleotides, the CDR3 is TGTGCCATCAGTGAGTCGAAGGGCGCTGAAGCTTTCTTT.

In its sample, this clonotype was seen many times. This chain links TRBV18 with TRBJ1-1; D is unclear. Germline CDR1 and CDR2: KGHSH and LQKENI. The length of the CDR3 is 12 residues. V was trimmed by 4 bases and J by 0 bases, leaving 3 bases between them. CDR3 residues: CASSRMNTEAFF. CDR3 nucleotide sequence: TGTGCCAGCTCACGGATGAACACTGAAGCTTTCTTT.

This clonotype was seen at least ten times. This chain connects TRBV6-1 to TRBJ1-5; TRBD1 aligns across 9 bases. V gave up 11 bases and J gave up 4 bases; unmatched junction bases: 6. This CDR3 contains 13 residues. The germline V gene encodes CDR1 MNHNS and CDR2 SASEGT. CDR3 region: CAAETGGNQPQHF. CDR3 DNA sequence: TGTGCCGCGGAGACAGGGGGAAATCAGCCCCAGCATTTT.

The sample holds many counts of this clonotype. The junction shows a germline mismatch at one end, possibly a read error. This chain uses TRBV7-3 with TRBJ2-5; a possible D gene is TRBD1 (6 bases). The germline CDR1 and CDR2 sequences are SGHTA and FQGTGA. This CDR3 is 15 amino acids long. CDR3 residues: CASSFTTGQIETQYF. In DNA form, the CDR3 reads TGCGCCAGCAGCTTTACTACAGGGCAAATAGAGACCCAGTACTTC.